This T cell receptor beta chain was sequenced for a study of T-cell reconstitution after alpha-beta-depleted transplantation in children (dated by TCRdb to 2015 to 2016). Broadly, across the study: Using TCR repertoire profiling, the study quantitatively followed how T-cell immune reconstitution unfolded in children after TCRalphabeta/CD19-depleted allogeneic hematopoietic cell transplantation.

CDR1 is given as WNHNN and CDR2 as SYGVQD, both from the germline V gene (reference sequence). The CDR3, cysteine through phenylalanine, is 13 amino acids long. Only CDR3 DNA remains: 39 bases, in frame from the first base. V is pared back by 5 bases and J by 4 bases, with 11 bases lying between the germline termini. On this clonotype itself: Its antigen target is currently unknown. Per-base qualities were not stored, and no clone one base away is much larger.

Library preparation was by PCR. The reads were generated on an Illumina HiSeq 2500. Molecular barcoding was employed in the preparation of TCR libraries, with unique molecular identifiers being used to normalize TCRbeta repertoire quantification. TCRdb handled the public reads itself, with Q25 trimming in fastp and clone calling in MiXCR, and kept productive beta chains. Records with the same CDR3 protein are collapsed into one entry carrying the most frequent genes and DNA. Counted in this sample were 400,000 to 500,000 distinct CDR3 sequences; roughly 11% of them appeared once. Of the sample, about 5% falls within the top ten clones.

Recombination linked TRBV10-1 to TRBJ1-1, with a weak D call of TRBD1 (6 bases match). The source was PBMCs from the stem cell graft donor, collected from the stem cell graft. The clonotype originates from a human donor who donated a stem cell graft to a child with acute myeloid leukemia. The CDR3 protein sequence reads: CASSFQGTTEAFF. The DNA is TGCGCCAGCAGTTTTCAGGGGACCACTGAAGCTTTCTTT.